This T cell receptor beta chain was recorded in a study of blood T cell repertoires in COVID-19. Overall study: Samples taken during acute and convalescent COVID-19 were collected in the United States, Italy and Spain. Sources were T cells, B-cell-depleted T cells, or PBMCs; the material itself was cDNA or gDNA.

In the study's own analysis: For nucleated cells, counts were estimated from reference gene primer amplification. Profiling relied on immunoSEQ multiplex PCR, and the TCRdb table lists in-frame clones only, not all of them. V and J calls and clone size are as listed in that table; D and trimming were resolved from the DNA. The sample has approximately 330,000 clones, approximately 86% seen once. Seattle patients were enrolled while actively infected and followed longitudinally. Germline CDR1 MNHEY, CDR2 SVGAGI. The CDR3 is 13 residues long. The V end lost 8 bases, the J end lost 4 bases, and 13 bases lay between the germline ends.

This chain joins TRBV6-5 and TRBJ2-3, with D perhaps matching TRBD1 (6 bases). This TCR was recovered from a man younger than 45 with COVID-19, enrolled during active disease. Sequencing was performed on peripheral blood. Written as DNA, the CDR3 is TGTGCCAGCTCGGGGCAGGGGCCAGATACGCAGTATTTT. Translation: CASSGQGPDTQYF.